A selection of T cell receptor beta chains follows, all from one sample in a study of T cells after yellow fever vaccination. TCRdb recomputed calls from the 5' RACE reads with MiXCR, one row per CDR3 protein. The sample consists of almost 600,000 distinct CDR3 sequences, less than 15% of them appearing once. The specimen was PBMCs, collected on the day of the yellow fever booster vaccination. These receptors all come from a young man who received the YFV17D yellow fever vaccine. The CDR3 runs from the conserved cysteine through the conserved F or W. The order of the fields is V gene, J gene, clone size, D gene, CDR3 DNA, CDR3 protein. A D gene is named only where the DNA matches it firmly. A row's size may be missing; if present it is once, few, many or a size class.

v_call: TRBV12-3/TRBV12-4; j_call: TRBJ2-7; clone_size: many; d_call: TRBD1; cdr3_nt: TGTGCCAGCAGTTTAGGTCAGGGGGCCGGCGAGCAGTACTTC; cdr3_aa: CASSLGQGAGEQYF
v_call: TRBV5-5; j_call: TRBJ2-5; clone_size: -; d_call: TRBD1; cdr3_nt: TGTGCCAGCAGGCCCCGACAGGGGGCAGGACAAGAGACCCAGTACTTC; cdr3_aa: CASRPRQGAGQETQYF
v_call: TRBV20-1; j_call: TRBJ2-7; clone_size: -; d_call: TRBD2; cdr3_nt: TGCAGTGCGCCGGGACTAGCGTCCACTCCCGAGCAGTACTTC; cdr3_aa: CSAPGLASTPEQYF
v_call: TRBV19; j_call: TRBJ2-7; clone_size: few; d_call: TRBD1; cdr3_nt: TGTGCCAGTGGTGGACAGGCGAACGAGCAGTACTTC; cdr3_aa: CASGGQANEQYF
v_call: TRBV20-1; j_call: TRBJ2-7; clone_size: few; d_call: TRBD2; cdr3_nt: TGCAGTGCTAGAGTGGACGGGAGGGGTTCCTACGAGCAGTACTTC; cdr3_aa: CSARVDGRGSYEQYF
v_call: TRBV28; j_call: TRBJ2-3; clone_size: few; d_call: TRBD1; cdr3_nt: TGTGCGAGCAACTGGGGGACAGGGGCTACAGATACGCAGTATTTT; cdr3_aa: CASNWGTGATDTQYF
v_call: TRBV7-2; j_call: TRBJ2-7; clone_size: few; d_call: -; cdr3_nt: TGTGCCAGCAGCTCATGGGTAGGCCCGAGCTCCTACGAGCAGTACTTC; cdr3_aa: CASSSWVGPSSYEQYF
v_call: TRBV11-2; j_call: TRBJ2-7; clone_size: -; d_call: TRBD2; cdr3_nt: TGTGCCAGCAGCTCGGAACCGGGACTAGTTGTCGACGAGCAGTACTTC; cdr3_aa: CASSSEPGLVVDEQYF
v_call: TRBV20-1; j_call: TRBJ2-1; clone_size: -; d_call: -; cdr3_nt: TGCAGTGCTAGTTTCCCTGAGCAGTTCTTC; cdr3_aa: CSASFPEQFF
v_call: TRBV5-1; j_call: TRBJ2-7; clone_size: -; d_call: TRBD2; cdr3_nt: TGCGCCAGCAGCTTGATTAGCGGGACCGCACAAATTTACGAGCAGTACTTC; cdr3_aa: CASSLISGTAQIYEQYF
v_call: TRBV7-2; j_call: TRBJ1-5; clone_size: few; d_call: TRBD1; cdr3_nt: TGTGCCAGCAGCCTCACCCCGGACAGGGGAGGTCAGCCCCAGCATTTT; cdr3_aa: CASSLTPDRGGQPQHF
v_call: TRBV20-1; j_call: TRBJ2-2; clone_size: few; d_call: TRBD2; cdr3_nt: TGCAGTGCTCGGACTAGCGGGAGTTTTACCGGGGAGCTGTTTTTT; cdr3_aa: CSARTSGSFTGELFF
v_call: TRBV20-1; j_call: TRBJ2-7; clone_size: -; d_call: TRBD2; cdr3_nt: TGCAGTGCTAGGAAGCGGGAGGGGGCCGCCGAGCAGTACTTC; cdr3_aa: CSARKREGAAEQYF
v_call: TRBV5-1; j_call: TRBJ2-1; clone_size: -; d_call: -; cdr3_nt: TGCGCCAGCAGCCCGGACGCCAGAACTAAGTTGGTCTTC; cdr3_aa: CASSPDARTKLVF
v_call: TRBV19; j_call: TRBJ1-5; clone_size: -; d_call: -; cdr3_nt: TGTGCCAGTACCCTGGGTTATAGCAATCAGCCCCAGCATTTT; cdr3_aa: CASTLGYSNQPQHF
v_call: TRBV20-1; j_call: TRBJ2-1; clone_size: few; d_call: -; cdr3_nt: TGCAGCTCCTGGGGTGCCTACAATGAGCAGTTCTTC; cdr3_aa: CSSWGAYNEQFF
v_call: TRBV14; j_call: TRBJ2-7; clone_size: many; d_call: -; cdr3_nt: TGTGCCAGCAGCCGACTAGCCTACGAGCAGTACTTC; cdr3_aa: CASSRLAYEQYF
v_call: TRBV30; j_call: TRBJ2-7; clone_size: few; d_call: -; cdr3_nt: TGTGCCTGTCAAGGGGGGCGGGCCATCGAGCAGTACTTC; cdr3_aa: CACQGGRAIEQYF
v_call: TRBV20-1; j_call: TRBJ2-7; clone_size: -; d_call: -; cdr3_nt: TGCAGTGCTAGAGGGGGGGGCAGCGGATACGAGCAGTACTTC; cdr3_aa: CSARGGGSGYEQYF
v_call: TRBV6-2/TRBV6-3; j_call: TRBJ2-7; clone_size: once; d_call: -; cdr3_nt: TGTGCCAGCAGTTACTCGATTGGTGAGCAGTACTTC; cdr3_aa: CASSYSIGEQYF
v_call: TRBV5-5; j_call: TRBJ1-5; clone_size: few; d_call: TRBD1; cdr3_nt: TGTGCCAGCAGCTTGGGAGGACAGGTAAAAAATCAGCCCCAGCATTTT; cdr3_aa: CASSLGGQVKNQPQHF
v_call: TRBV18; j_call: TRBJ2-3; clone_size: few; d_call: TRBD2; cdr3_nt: TGTGCCAGCTCACCGACGACTAGCGGCACAGATACGCAGTATTTT; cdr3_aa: CASSPTTSGTDTQYF
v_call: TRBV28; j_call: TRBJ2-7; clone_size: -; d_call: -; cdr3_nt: TGTGCCAGCCAGTACGAGCAGTACTTC; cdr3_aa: CASQYEQYF
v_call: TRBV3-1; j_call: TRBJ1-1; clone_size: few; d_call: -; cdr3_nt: TGTGCCAGCAGCCATCTTGATCCGGTTGAAGCTTTCTTT; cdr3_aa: CASSHLDPVEAFF
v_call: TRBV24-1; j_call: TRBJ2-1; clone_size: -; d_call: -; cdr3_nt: TGTGCCACCAGTGATTTTTCACCTCAGGACGCGCTGGTGAATGAGCAGTTCTTC; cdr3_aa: CATSDFSPQDALVNEQFF
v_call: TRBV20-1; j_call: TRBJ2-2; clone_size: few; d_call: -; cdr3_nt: TGCAGTGCGGAGGGGCCCAACACCGGGGAGCTGTTTTTT; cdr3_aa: CSAEGPNTGELFF
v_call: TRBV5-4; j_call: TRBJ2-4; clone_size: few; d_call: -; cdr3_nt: TGTGCCAGCAGCAACTCCGGGACTAAAAACATTCAGTACTTC; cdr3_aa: CASSNSGTKNIQYF
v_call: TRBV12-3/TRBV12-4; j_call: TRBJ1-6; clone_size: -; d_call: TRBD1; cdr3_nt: TGTGCCAGCAGTTTCAGGGGGTGGAATTCACCCCTCCACTTT; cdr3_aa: CASSFRGWNSPLHF
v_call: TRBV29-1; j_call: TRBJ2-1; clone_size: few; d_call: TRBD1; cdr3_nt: TGCAGCGGCTCCGGGACAGTGACCACCAATGAGCAGTTCTTC; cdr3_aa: CSGSGTVTTNEQFF
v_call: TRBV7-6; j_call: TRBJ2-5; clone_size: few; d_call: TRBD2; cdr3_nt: TGTGCCAGCATCGCACCGGGACTAGCGGGACAAGAGACCCAGTACTTC; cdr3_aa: CASIAPGLAGQETQYF
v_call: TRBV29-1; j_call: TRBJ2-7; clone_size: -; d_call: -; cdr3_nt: TGCAGCGTCCTAGGCCACGAGCAGTACTTC; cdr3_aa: CSVLGHEQYF
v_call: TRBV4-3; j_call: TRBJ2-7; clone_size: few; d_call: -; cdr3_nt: TGCGCCAGCAGCCAAGGTCGGGGGCACAGCTCCTACGAGCAGTACTTC; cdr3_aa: CASSQGRGHSSYEQYF
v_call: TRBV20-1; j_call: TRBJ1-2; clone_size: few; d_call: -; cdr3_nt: TGCAGTGCGGACACGGGGAAGGGACACTATGGCTACACCTTC; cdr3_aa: CSADTGKGHYGYTF
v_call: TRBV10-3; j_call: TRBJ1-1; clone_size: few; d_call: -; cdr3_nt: TGTGCCATCAGTGAAACCCTCATGAACACTGAAGCTTTCTTT; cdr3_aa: CAISETLMNTEAFF
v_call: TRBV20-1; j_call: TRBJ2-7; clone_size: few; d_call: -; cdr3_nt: TGCAGTGCCAGGGGGGGGACCCACTACTACGAGCAGTACTTC; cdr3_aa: CSARGGTHYYEQYF
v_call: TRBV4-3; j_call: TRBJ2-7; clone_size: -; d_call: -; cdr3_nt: TGCGCCAGCAGCCAAGATCGGAGCGTGGGGTCCTACGAGCAGTACTTC; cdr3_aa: CASSQDRSVGSYEQYF
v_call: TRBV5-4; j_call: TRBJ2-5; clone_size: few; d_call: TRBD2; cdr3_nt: TGTGCCAGCAGCTCACCACCTAGCGGAAAAGGGCAAGAGACCCAGTACTTC; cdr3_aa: CASSSPPSGKGQETQYF
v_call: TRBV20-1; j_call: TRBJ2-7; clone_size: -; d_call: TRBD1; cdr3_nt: TGCAGTGCTACAGGAACTCGGAAGGGACAGGGAAGGTTCGAGCAGTACTTC; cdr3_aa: CSATGTRKGQGRFEQYF
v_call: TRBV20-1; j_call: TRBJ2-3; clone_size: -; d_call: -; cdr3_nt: TGCAGTGCTAGTGAGATCAACACAGATACGCAGTATTTT; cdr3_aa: CSASEINTDTQYF
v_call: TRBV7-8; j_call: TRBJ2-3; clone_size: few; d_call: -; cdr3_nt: TGTGCCAGCAGCTTAGCGCTAACCCCGGCGCAGACAGATACGCAGTATTTT; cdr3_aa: CASSLALTPAQTDTQYF
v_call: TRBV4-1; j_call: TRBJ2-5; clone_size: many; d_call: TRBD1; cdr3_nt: TGCGCCAGCAGCCAAGAATTTGTGCTGACAGGGGGCGAGACCCAGTACTTC; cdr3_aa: CASSQEFVLTGGETQYF
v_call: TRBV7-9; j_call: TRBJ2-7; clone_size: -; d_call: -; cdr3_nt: TGTGCCAGCAGCTTATCCCAGGGTTGGTCCTACGAGCAGTACTTC; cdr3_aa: CASSLSQGWSYEQYF
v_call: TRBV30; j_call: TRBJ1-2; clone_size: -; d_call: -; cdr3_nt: TGTGCCTGGAGTGTACCGATCAGGGAGACTTATGGCTACACCTTC; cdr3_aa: CAWSVPIRETYGYTF
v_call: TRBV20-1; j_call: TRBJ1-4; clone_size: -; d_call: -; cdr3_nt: TGCAGTGTCCGCTCTAATGAAAAACTGTTTTTT; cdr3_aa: CSVRSNEKLFF
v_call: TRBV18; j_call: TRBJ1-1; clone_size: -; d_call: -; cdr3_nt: TGTGCCAGCTCACCCGGGGTCGGGGACACTGAAGCTTTCTTT; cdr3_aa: CASSPGVGDTEAFF
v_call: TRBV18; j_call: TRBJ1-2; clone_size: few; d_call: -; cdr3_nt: TGTGCCAGCTCACCAGGGTCAGATCCCGGCTATGGCTACACCTTC; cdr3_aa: CASSPGSDPGYGYTF
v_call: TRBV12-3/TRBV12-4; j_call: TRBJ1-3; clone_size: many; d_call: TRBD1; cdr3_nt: TGTGCCAGCATTCTGTCGACAGGGCGAAACACCATATATTTT; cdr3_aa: CASILSTGRNTIYF
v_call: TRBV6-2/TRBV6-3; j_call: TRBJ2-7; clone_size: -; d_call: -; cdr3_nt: TGTGCCAGCAGTTATAGGGGACACGACGAGGCGAGCGGCTACGAGCAGTACTTC; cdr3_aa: CASSYRGHDEASGYEQYF
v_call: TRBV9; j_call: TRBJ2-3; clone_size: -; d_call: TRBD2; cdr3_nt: TGTGCCAGCAGCGTAGCCGGGACTAGCCTCACAGATACGCAGTATTTT; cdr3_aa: CASSVAGTSLTDTQYF
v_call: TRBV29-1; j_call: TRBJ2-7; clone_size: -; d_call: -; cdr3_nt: TGCAGCGTTGCTGGGGAATACGAGGAGCAGTACTTC; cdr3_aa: CSVAGEYEEQYF